This TCR beta chain was sequenced for a study of cytomegalovirus exposure and HLA in healthy donors. Study results and caveats: The number of N-insertions in an Asian-associated ancestry cluster was reportedly below the approximately 680-donor mean in a later analysis.

V gave up 5 bases and J gave up 2 bases, with 9 bases separating them. The CDR3 is made up of 13 amino acids. Germline-derived CDR1 and CDR2 are MNHEY and SVGAGI. This clone was counted once. Its antigen is undetermined. Every donor was a healthy person donating bone marrow. PCR was performed using 60 Vbeta and 13 Jbeta primers. Repertoires were generated with immunoSEQ multiplex PCR, while TCRdb's copy carries only in-frame clones and drops some. The sample carries approximately 150,000 clones, roughly 86% recorded once. This receptor was obtained from a girl aged 10-17 years in good health and CMV-seropositive. V gene TRBV6-5 combines with J gene TRBJ1-2, with D uncertain. The specimen sequenced was PBMCs. DNA for the CDR3: TGTGCCAGCAGTCCGACTGAGAACTATGGCTACACCTTC. Protein product: CASSPTENYGYTF.